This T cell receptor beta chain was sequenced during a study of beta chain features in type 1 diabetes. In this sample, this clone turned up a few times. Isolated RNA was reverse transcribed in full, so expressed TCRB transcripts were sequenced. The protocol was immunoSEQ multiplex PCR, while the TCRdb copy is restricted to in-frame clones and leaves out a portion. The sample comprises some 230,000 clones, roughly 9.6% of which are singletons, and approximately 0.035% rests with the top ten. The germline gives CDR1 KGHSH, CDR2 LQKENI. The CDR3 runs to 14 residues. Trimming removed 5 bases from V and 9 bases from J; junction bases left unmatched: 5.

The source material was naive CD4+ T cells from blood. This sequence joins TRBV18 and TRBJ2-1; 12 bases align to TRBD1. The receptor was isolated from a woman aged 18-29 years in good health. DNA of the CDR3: TGTGCCAGCTCAAGGGACAGGGGGCAAGGTGAGCAGTTCTTC. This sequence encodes CASSRDRGQGEQFF.